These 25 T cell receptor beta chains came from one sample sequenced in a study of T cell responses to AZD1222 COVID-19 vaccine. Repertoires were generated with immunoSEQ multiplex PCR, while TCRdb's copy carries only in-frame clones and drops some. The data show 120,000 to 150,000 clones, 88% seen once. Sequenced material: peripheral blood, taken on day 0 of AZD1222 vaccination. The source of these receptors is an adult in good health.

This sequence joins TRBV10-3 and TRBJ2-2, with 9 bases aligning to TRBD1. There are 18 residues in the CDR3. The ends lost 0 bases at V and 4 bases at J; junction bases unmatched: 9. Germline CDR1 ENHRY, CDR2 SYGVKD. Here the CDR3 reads CAISESFGDRVFTGELFF. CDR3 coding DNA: TGTGCCATCAGTGAGTCGTTCGGGGACAGGGTTTTCACCGGGGAGCTGTTTTTT.

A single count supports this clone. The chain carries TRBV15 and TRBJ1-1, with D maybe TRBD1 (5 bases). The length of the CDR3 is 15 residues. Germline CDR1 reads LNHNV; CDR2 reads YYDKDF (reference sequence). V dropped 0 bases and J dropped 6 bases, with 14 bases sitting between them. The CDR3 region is CATSRDRALGAEAFF. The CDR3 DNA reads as TGTGCCACCAGCAGAGACAGGGCATTGGGGGCTGAAGCTTTCTTT.

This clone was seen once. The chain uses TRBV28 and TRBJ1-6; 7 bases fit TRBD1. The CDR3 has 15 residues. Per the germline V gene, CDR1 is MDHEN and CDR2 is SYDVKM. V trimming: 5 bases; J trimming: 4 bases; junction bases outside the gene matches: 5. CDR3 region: CASSRWGQYNSPLHF. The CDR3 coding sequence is TGTGCCAGCAGTCGATGGGGACAGTATAATTCACCCCTCCACTTT.

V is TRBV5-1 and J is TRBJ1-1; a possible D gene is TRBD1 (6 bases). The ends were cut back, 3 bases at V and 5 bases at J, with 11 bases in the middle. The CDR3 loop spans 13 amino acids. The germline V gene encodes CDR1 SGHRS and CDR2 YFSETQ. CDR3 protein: CASSSRGGTEAFF. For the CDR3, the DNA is TGCGCCAGCAGCTCGCGAGGGGGAACTGAAGCTTTCTTT.

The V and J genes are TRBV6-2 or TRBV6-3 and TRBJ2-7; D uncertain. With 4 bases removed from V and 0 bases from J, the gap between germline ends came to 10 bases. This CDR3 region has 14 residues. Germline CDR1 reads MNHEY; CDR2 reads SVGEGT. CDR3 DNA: TGTGCCAGCAGTTTGAATCCCAACTCCTACGAGCAGTACTTC. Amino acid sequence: CASSLNPNSYEQYF.

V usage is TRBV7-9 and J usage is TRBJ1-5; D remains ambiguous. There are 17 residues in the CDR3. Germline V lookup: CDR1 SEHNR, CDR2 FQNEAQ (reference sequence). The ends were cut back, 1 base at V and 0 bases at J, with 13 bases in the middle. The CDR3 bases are TGTGCCAGCAGCTTAGTGCGGGCAGCTGATAGCAATCAGCCCCAGCATTTT. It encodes CASSLVRAADSNQPQHF.

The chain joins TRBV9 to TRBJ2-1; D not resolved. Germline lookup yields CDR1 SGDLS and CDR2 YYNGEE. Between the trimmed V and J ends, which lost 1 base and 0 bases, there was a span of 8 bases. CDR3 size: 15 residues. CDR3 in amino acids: CASSVTMSSYNEQFF. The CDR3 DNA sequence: TGTGCCAGCAGCGTAACAATGAGCTCCTACAATGAGCAGTTCTTC.

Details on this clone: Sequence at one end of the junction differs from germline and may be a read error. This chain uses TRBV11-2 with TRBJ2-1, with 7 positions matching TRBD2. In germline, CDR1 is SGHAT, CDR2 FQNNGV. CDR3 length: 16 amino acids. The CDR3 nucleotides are TGTGCCAGCAACTTACAAGCGGGAAGCTCCTACAATGAGCAGTTCTTC. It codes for CASNLQAGSSYNEQFF.

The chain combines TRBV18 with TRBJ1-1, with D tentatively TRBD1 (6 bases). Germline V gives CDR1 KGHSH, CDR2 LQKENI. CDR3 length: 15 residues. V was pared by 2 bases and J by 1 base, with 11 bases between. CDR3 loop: CASSPSKGQNTEAFF. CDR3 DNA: TGTGCCAGCTCACCAAGTAAGGGACAGAACACTGAAGCTTTCTTT.

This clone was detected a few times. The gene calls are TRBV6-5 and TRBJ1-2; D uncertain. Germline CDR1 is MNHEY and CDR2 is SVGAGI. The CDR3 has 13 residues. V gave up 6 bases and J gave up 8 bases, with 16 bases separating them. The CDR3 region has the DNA TGTGCCAGCAGCCAAACGCGGGTAGGCGGCTACACCTTC. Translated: CASSQTRVGGYTF.

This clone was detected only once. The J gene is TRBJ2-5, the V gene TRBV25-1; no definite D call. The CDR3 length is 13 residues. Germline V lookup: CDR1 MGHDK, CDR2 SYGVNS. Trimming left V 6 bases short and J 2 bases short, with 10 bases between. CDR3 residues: CASSRHSQETQYF. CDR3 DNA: TGTGCCAGCAGCCGTCATTCACAAGAGACCCAGTACTTC.

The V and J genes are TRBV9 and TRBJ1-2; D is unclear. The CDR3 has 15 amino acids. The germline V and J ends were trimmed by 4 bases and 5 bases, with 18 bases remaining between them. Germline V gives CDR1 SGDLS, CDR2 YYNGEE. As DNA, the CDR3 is TGTGCCAGCAGCTCTACCAGGTTGTCCCTATATGGCTACACCTTC. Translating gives CASSSTRLSLYGYTF.

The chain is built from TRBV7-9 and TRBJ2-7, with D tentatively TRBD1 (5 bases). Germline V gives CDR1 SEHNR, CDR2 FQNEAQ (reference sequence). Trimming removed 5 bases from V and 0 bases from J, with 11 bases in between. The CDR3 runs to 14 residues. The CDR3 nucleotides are TGTGCCAGCAGCCTAATGGGGCGCTCCTACGAGCAGTACTTC. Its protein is CASSLMGRSYEQYF.

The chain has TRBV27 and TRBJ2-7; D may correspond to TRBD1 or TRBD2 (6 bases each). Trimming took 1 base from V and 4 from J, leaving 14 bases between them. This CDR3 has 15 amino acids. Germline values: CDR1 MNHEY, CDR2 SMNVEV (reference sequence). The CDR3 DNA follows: TGTGCCAGCAGTTTATATGGGGGGCCCAGGTACGAGCAGTACTTC. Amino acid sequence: CASSLYGGPRYEQYF.

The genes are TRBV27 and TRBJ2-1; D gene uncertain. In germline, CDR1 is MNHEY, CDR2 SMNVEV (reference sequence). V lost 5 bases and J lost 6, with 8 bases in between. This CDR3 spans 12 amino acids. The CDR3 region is CASSRIPNEQFF. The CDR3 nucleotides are TGTGCCAGCAGTCGCATCCCCAATGAGCAGTTCTTC.

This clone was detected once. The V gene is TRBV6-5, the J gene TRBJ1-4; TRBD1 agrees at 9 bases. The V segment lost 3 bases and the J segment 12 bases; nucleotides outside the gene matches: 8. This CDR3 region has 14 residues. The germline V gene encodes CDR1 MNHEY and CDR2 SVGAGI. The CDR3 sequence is CASSYTGTGSELFF. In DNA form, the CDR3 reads TGTGCCAGCAGTTATACCGGGACAGGGTCCGAACTGTTTTTT.

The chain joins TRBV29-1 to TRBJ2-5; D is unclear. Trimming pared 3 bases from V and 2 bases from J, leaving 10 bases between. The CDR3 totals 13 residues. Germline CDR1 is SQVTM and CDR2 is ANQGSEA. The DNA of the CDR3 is TGCAGCGTTGAGAAGACCCGTCAAGAGACCCAGTACTTC. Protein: CSVEKTRQETQYF.

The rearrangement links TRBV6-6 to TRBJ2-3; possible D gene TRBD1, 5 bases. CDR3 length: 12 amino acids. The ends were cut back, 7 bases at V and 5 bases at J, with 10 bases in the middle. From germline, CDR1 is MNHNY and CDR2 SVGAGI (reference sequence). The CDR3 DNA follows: TGTGCCAGCACCCAGGGTCAAGATACGCAGTATTTT. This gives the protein CASTQGQDTQYF.

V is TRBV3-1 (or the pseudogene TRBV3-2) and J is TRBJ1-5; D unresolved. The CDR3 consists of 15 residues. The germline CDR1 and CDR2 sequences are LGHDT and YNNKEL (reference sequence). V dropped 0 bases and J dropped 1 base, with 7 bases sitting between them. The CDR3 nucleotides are TGTGCCAGCAGCCAAGACACCGACAGCAATCAGCCCCAGCATTTT. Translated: CASSQDTDSNQPQHF.

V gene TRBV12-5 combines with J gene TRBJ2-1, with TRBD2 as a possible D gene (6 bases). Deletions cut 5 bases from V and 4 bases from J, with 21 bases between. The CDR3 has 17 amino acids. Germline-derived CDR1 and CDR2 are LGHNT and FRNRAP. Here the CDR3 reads CASGPPGGPSTYNEQFF. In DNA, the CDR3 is TGTGCTAGTGGTCCGCCCGGGGGACCTTCGACTTACAATGAGCAGTTCTTC.

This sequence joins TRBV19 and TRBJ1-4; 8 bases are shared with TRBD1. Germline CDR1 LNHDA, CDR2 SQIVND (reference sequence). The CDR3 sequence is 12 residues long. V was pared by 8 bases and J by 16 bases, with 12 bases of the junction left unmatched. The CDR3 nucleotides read TGTGCCAGTTCGGACAGGGCCAACAAAAGGTTTTTT. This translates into CASSDRANKRFF.

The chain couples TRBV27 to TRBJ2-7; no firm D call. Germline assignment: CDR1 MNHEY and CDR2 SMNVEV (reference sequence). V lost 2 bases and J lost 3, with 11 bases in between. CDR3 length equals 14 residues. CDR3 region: CASSLDGSGYEQYF. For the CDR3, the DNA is TGTGCCAGCAGTTTAGACGGATCTGGCTACGAGCAGTACTTC.

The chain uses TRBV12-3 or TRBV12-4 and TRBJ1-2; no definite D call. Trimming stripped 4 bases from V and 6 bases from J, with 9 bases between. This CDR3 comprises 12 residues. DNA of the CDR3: TGTGCCAGCAGTTATGGGCAGAATGGCTACACCTTC. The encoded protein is CASSYGQNGYTF.

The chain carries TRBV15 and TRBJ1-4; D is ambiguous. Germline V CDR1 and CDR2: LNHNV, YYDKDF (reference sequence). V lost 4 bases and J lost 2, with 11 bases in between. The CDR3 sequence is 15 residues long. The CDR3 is CATSTSRDTNEKLFF. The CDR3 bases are TGTGCCACCAGCACCTCCCGCGATACTAATGAAAAACTGTTTTTT.

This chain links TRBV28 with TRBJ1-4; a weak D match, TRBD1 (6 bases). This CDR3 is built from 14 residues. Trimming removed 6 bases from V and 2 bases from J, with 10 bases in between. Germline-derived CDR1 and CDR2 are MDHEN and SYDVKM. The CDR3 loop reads CASSRTVTNEKLFF. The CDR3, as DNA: TGTGCCAGCAGCCGGACAGTGACTAATGAAAAACTGTTTTTT.